This T cell receptor beta chain was observed in a study of T-cell reconstitution after alpha-beta-depleted transplantation in children. Preparing the TCRbeta library involved the use of unique molecular identifiers. TCRdb recomputed calls from the PCR reads with MiXCR, one row per CDR3 protein. The sample yields almost 500,000 distinct CDR3 sequences, roughly an eighth seen once. Trimming cost V 4 bases and J 0 bases, with 15 bases left between them. Germline-derived CDR1 and CDR2 are LGHNA and YSLEER. The CDR3 runs 17 residues. Specimen: PBMCs from the stem cell graft donor, collected from the stem cell graft. V is TRBV4-3 and J is TRBJ2-2, with D maybe TRBD1 (6 bases). The TCR comes from a human donor who donated a stem cell graft to a child with combined immunodeficiency. The CDR3 here is CASSLRTAYANTGELFF. The CDR3 bases are TGCGCCAGCAGCCTACGGACAGCATACGCGAACACCGGGGAGCTGTTTTTT.